The 22 T cell receptor beta chains in this list originate from one sample, sequenced in a study of regulatory and conventional T cells in RAG deficiency. Libraries were prepared by immunoSEQ multiplex PCR; TCRdb keeps only in-frame clonotypes and omits some of them. The table has 34,000 or so clones, about 91% seen once. The sample was also reused in another study, on regulatory T cells. That work states: The PCR used 52 TRBV and 13 TRBJ primers.

The source material was CD8+ T cells sorted from blood. The receptors were gathered from a human donor in good health.

J is TRBJ2-3 and V is TRBV20-1; the D is unclear. V dropped 3 bases and J dropped 6 bases, with 7 bases sitting between them. This CDR3 has 11 amino acids. Germline V gene data show CDR1 as DFQATT and CDR2 as SNEGSKA (reference sequence). CDR3 region: CSASFEDTQYF. The CDR3 nucleotides read TGCAGTGCTAGTTTCGAGGATACGCAGTATTTT.

This clone has a single count. CDR3 sequence: CASSLFSGATDTQYF. For the CDR3, the DNA is TGTGCCAGCAGCTTGTTTAGCGGCGCCACAGATACGCAGTATTTT. The chain uses TRBV7-8 and TRBJ2-3; perhaps TRBD2 as D (6 bases). Deletions cut 3 bases from V and 2 bases from J, with 12 bases between. The germline CDR1 and CDR2 sequences are SGHVS and FQNEAQ. The CDR3 contains 15 residues.

This chain joins TRBV13 and TRBJ1-4; 8 bases are shared with TRBD1. The junction had 9 bases not matched to a gene; V was cut back by 4 bases and J by 11 bases. The CDR3 has 14 residues. Germline V CDR1 and CDR2: PRHDT, FYEKMQ (reference sequence). CDR3 sequence: CASSSYRGIDKLFF. As DNA, the CDR3 is TGTGCCAGCAGCTCATACAGGGGGATTGACAAACTGTTTTTT.

CDR3 residues: CASSALNRGLNGELFF. The CDR3, as DNA: TGTGCCAGCAGCGCGCTTAACAGGGGGCTAAATGGGGAGCTGTTTTTT. This chain links TRBV7-8 with TRBJ2-2; 9 positions match TRBD1. The CDR3 covers 16 residues. V lost 5 bases and J lost 8; bases outside the gene matches: 12. Germline V gene sequence: CDR1 SGHVS, CDR2 FQNEAQ.

The chain recombines TRBV28 with TRBJ2-7, with 8 bases lining up with TRBD2. Germline-derived CDR1 and CDR2 are MDHEN and SYDVKM. CDR3 length: 16 amino acids. V gave up 4 bases and J gave up 1 base; unmatched junction bases: 9. CDR3: CASSYTLREGSYEQYF. The CDR3 DNA follows: TGTGCCAGCAGTTACACTCTCCGGGAGGGTTCCTACGAGCAGTACTTC.

The chain is built from TRBV27 and TRBJ2-1, with 14 positions matching TRBD2. CDR1 is MNHEY and CDR2 is SMNVEV in the germline V gene (reference sequence). V lost 5 bases to trimming and J lost 7 bases; unmatched junction nucleotides: 19. The CDR3 totals 20 residues. In nucleotides, the CDR3 is TGTGCCAGCAGTGCAACTTTATTGACTAGCGGGAGGGCCTGGGGGAATGAGCAGTTCTTC. Its translation is CASSATLLTSGRAWGNEQFF.

This chain links TRBV2 with TRBJ1-6, with D perhaps matching TRBD1 (5 bases). CDR1 and CDR2 from the germline V gene are SNHLY and FYNNEI. The CDR3 runs 12 residues. V lost 8 bases to trimming and J lost 7 bases, with 9 bases between them. This CDR3 reads CASGDGNSPLHF. As DNA, the CDR3 is TGTGCCAGCGGGGACGGAAATTCACCCCTCCACTTT.

Concerning this clone itself: Other DNA sequences of this sample code for an identical CDR3. The chain recombines TRBV6-6 with TRBJ1-2, with 7 bases that match TRBD1. The CDR3 spans 13 residues. The J segment lost 3 bases and the V segment lost 6 bases, leaving 4 bases of the junction unmatched. Germline V lookup: CDR1 MNHNY, CDR2 SVGAGI (reference sequence). In nucleotides, the CDR3 is TGTGCCAGCAGCCCCACAGGGGACTATGGCTACACCTTC. The encoded protein is CASSPTGDYGYTF.

The chain links TRBV28 to TRBJ1-2, with 9 bases that match TRBD1. This CDR3 has 12 residues. Germline assignment: CDR1 MDHEN and CDR2 SYDVKM. J gave up 14 bases and V 3 bases, and 7 bases lay outside the gene matches. In nucleotides, the CDR3 is TGTGCCAGCAGTTTGTTGACAGGGGGGGGGACCTTC. The encoded protein is CASSLLTGGGTF.

This clone was seen once. The chain joins TRBV4-1 to TRBJ1-2; D not resolved. The V gene lost 0 bases and the J gene lost 4 bases, with 12 bases spanning the gap. CDR3 length equals 15 residues. Germline loops: CDR1 MGHRA, CDR2 YSYEKL. The CDR3 sequence: CASSQEGRLPYGYTF. The CDR3 DNA sequence: TGCGCCAGCAGCCAAGAGGGCAGGCTCCCCTATGGCTACACCTTC.

The chain carries TRBV7-2 and TRBJ2-5, with D tentatively TRBD1 or TRBD2 (5 bases each). Per germline, CDR1 SGHTA and CDR2 FQGNSA. This CDR3 has 14 residues. The V end lost 4 bases, the J end lost 0 bases, and 9 bases lay between the germline ends. CDR3 DNA sequence: TGTGCCAGCAGCTCAGGGACCTACCAAGAGACCCAGTACTTC. This codes for CASSSGTYQETQYF.

The J gene is TRBJ1-3, the V gene TRBV9, with 7 bases identical to TRBD1. Germline-derived CDR1 and CDR2 are SGDLS and YYNGEE. The CDR3 loop spans 14 amino acids. V lost 3 bases, J lost 2 bases, and 2 bases stayed unmatched. The CDR3 coding sequence is TGTGCCAGCAGCGCCAGGGGGGCTGGAAACACCATATATTTT. Translation: CASSARGAGNTIYF.

The chain joins TRBV11-2 to TRBJ2-7; 11 nucleotides align to TRBD2. V shed 1 base, J shed 4 bases, and the junction held 15 bases outside the gene matches. Germline assignment: CDR1 SGHAT and CDR2 FQNNGV. This CDR3 comprises 19 residues. CDR3 nucleotide sequence: TGTGCCAGCAGCTTAGTTCTAGTCGGGACTAGCGGTCGCCGTTACGAGCAGTACTTC. Residues: CASSLVLVGTSGRRYEQYF.

V usage is TRBV19 and J usage is TRBJ2-6; no definite D call. Trimming took 1 base from V and 4 from J, leaving 8 bases between them. Germline values: CDR1 LNHDA, CDR2 SQIVND (reference sequence). The CDR3 is 15 residues long. CDR3 sequence reads: CASSIVADGANVLTF. CDR3 nucleotide sequence: TGTGCCAGTAGTATAGTCGCAGACGGGGCCAACGTCCTGACTTTC.

This chain joins TRBV19 and TRBJ2-3, with D perhaps being TRBD1 or TRBD2 (6 bases each). The V gene's germline CDR1 is LNHDA and CDR2 SQIVND (reference sequence). The CDR3 covers 13 residues. V gave up 7 bases and J gave up 3 bases, with 11 bases separating them. The CDR3 bases are TGTGCCAGTAACGGGGGCGGAACAGATACGCAGTATTTT. Amino acid sequence: CASNGGGTDTQYF.

The rearrangement joins TRBV12-5 to TRBJ2-7; D call uncertain. V was trimmed by 6 bases and J by 3 bases, leaving 6 bases between them. The germline gives CDR1 LGHNT, CDR2 FRNRAP. CDR3 length equals 11 residues. The CDR3 here is CASGLNYEQYF. The DNA for the CDR3 is TGTGCTAGTGGGCTTAACTACGAGCAGTACTTC. Together with reference TRBV12-5 and TRBJ2-7, the CDR3 gives the full variable domain: DARVTQTPRHKVTEMGQEVTMRCQPILGHNTVFWYRQTMMQGLELLAYFRNRAPLDDSGMPKDRFSAEMPDATLATLKIQPSEPRDSAVYFCASGLNYEQYFGPGTRLTVT.

The chain couples TRBV5-1 to TRBJ2-3; tentatively, D is TRBD2 (6 bases). CDR3 size: 15 residues. Deletions cut 2 bases from V and 5 bases from J, with 15 bases between. Per germline, CDR1 SGHRS and CDR2 YFSETQ. The CDR3 sequence is CASSFGGDGLDTQYF. In DNA form, the CDR3 reads TGCGCCAGCAGCTTCGGGGGTGATGGATTAGATACGCAGTATTTT.

The CDR3 sequence: CASSPAGNTQYF. The CDR3 DNA is TGTGCCAGCAGCCCCGCGGGAAATACGCAGTATTTT. The chain joins TRBV27 to TRBJ2-3; TRBD2 might be the D (6 bases). The CDR3 has 12 amino acids. The V gene lost 6 bases and the J gene lost 7 bases, with 11 bases spanning the gap. From germline, CDR1 is MNHEY and CDR2 SMNVEV (reference sequence).

This chain joins TRBV6-1 and TRBJ2-5, with D unresolved. V lost 5 bases and J 3 bases, leaving 4 bases between the germline ends. This CDR3 contains 11 residues. The germline V gene encodes CDR1 MNHNS and CDR2 SASEGT. CDR3 bases: TGTGCCAGCAGTCCAAAAGAGACCCAGTACTTC. This translates into CASSPKETQYF.

J is TRBJ2-2 and V is TRBV18; 8 bases match TRBD2. Germline V lookup: CDR1 KGHSH, CDR2 LQKENI. This CDR3 region has 17 residues. V trimming: 3 bases; J trimming: 8 bases; junction bases outside the gene matches: 14. The CDR3 sequence is CASSPVGTRSLGGELFF. The CDR3 DNA is TGTGCCAGCTCACCCGTCGGGACTAGATCCCTCGGTGGGGAGCTGTTTTTT.

This clone was counted once. This chain links TRBV5-1 with TRBJ2-3; D is possibly TRBD1 or TRBD2 (6 bases each). The CDR3 extends over 15 amino acids. Germline-derived CDR1 and CDR2 are SGHRS and YFSETQ. Between the trimmed V and J ends, which lost 5 bases and 3 bases, there was a span of 16 bases. The CDR3, as DNA: TGCGCCAGCAGTCAGATAGGGGGGCCGACAGATACGCAGTATTTT. Its translation is CASSQIGGPTDTQYF.

V usage is TRBV5-1 and J usage is TRBJ2-7, with 8 bases that match TRBD2. This CDR3 is 15 amino acids long. The junction had 10 bases not matched to a gene; V was cut back by 4 bases and J by 4 bases. Germline V gene lookup returns CDR1 SGHRS and CDR2 YFSETQ. DNA for the CDR3: TGCGCCAGCAGCCCTAGTGGGACGGGGGGGTACGAGCAGTACTTC. The encoded protein is CASSPSGTGGYEQYF.